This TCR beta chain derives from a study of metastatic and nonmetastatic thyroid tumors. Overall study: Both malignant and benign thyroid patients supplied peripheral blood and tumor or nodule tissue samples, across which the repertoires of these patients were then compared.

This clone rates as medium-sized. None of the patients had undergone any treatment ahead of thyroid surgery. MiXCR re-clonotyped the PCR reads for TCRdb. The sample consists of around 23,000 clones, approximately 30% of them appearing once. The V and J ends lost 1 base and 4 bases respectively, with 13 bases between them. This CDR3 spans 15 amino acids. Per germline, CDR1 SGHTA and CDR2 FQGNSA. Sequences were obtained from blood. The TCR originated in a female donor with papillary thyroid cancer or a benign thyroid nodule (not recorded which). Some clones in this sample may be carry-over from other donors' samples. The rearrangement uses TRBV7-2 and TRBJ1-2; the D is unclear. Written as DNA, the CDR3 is TGTGCCAGCAGCTTAGAGAGGGTAGGGATCTATGGCTACACCTTC. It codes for CASSLERVGIYGYTF.